This T cell receptor beta chain was found in a study of identical twins (dated by TCRdb to 2016 to 2018). For context, the study as a whole: TCR alpha and beta repertoires from monozygotic twins, unrelated adults of various ages and cord blood were deep-sequenced to test whether fetal clonotypes persist. Replicate twin experiments were performed at different times using different library preparation protocols to rule out contamination. The study at large found these results: Compared with coincidental sharing between unrelated individuals, out-of-frame TCR alpha sequences shared between twins had an excess of sequences with low generation probability. Zero-insertion analyses could be partly confounded by invariant T cells such as MAIT and iNKT, although diverse VJ usage argued against such confounding for most clonotypes. Fewer insertions were carried by abundant cord blood beta clonotypes; a weaker similar trend was observed in young adult naive repertoires, while no such trend was observed in memory repertoires. In monozygotic twins, recombination models systematically underestimated out-of-frame TCR alpha sharing, but the models matched the sharing seen between unrelated individuals. In beta out-of-frame sequences, excess twin sharing was weaker, because having fewer shared sequences lowered the signal-to-noise ratio. Because the same donors could not be followed over many years, the conclusions relied on cross-sectional statistical analysis.

This clonotype was detected many times. The antigen it recognizes is unknown. There are no base qualities to consult, and no much larger clone falls within one base. Library preparation was by 5' RACE. Sequenced on an Illumina HiSeq 2000. A universal primer binding site was introduced by template switching, and a unique molecular identifier was present in the final cDNA, enabling accurate counting of TCR cDNA molecules. Specific primers in the conserved constant-segment region were used to synthesize first-strand cDNA for the TCR alpha and beta chains. To control for contamination, every cDNA library carried two barcodes: a SMART-Mk sample barcode plus Illumina barcodes. TruSeq adapter sequences along with Illumina sample barcodes were introduced in two successive PCR steps. Sequencing of the TCR alpha and beta cDNA libraries was done on the Illumina HiSeq platform using custom primers. On the authors' methods: Raw reads were processed with MiGEC to extract unique molecular identifiers, and MiXCR was used to determine CDR3 positions. For each individual, recombination models were inferred using an EM algorithm with the repgenHMM and IGoR tools. Shared clonotypes were analyzed with the tcR package in R, and sharing was normalized by the product of cloneset sizes. To study raw recombination free of thymic and clonal selection effects, out-of-frame nonproductive sequences were analyzed. TCRdb itself trimmed the public reads at Q25 with fastp, ran MiXCR and retained productive beta chains. Each CDR3 protein appears once, grouped with its most common genes and DNA. What appears here as the V and J calls and clone size reflects TCRdb's work, not the paper's. The table for this sample lists some 630,000 distinct CDR3 sequences; roughly 7.1% of them were counted only once. Around 1.6% of the sample is held by the ten biggest clonotypes.

From V the trimming removes 0 bases and from J it removes 6 bases, while the gene matches leave 9 bases of the junction unaccounted for. The CDR3 holds 16 amino acids from the cysteine to the phenylalanine. The CDR3 DNA has 48 bases and is translated from base 1. Only healthy Caucasian donors were included. Three pairs of female monozygotic twins, all aged about 18 to 30 years, made up the twin cohort. Peripheral blood mononuclear cells were the source from which RNA for the TCR libraries was isolated. This sample was shared with a second study, whose subject was yellow fever vaccine responses in identical twins. According to the second study: The T cell response to vaccination in identical twins was reported by the authors to appear partly convergent and partly personalized. Focusing on identical twins, the study followed the T cell clones that responded to the vaccine, and did so with precision.

This sequence was found in a woman between 18 and 30 years old in good health. The V and J segments used are TRBV12-3 or TRBV12-4 and TRBJ2-5; 8 bases in the middle match TRBD1. Sequencing was done on a sample of PBMCs. The bases read TGTGCCAGCAGTTTAGCAGGACAGGGAGTAAGCCAGACCCAGTACTTC. Translated, this is CASSLAGQGVSQTQYF.